The source of this T cell receptor (beta chain) is a study of T cell clones after liver transplantation. Overall study: At least one year of complete immunosuppression withdrawal without enzymes over twice normal defined tolerance.

The CDR3 is 15 amino acids. Trimming removed 5 bases from V and 0 bases from J, with 13 bases in between. CDR1 ENHRY and CDR2 SYGVKD come from the germline V gene. Study-level results: A larger donor-reactive than third-party decline suggested partial antigen-specific deletion.

TCRdb keeps only in-frame clones here, not all; method: immunoSEQ multiplex PCR. The data contain around 77,000 clones, approximately 80% of them singletons. Points on this clone: Antigen unknown.

This chain connects TRBV10-3 to TRBJ1-2; D remains ambiguous. The sequence came from a human patient who received a liver transplant. Some T cells may be provided by the graft donor. The sequences come from CD4+ T cells from blood, collected 12 months after liver transplant. The CDR3 is CAISRTAASNYGYTF. In DNA form, the CDR3 reads TGTGCCATCAGTCGGACCGCAGCATCTAACTATGGCTACACCTTC.